Shown below are 22 T cell receptor beta chains from a single sample sequenced in a study of blood T cell repertoires in COVID-19. Method: immunoSEQ multiplex PCR; TCRdb's copy keeps in-frame clones and lacks some. Of 150,000 to 200,000 clones listed, 89% were seen once; the top ten hold 6.5% to 8.5%. Source material: peripheral blood. The receptor set was obtained from a man aged 40-49 years with acute or convalescent COVID-19.

The chain links TRBV6-5 to TRBJ2-7; 8 nucleotides align to TRBD1. Germline V gives CDR1 MNHEY, CDR2 SVGAGI. The V gene end was trimmed by 5 bases and the J gene end by 5 bases; junction bases not matched to a gene: 11. The CDR3 loop spans 15 amino acids. The CDR3 bases are TGTGCCAGCAGTATTTCCCGCAGGGGGCCCGACGAGCAGTACTTC. This encodes CASSISRRGPDEQYF.

V is TRBV11-2 and J is TRBJ2-7, with 8 bases matching TRBD2. The germline V gene encodes CDR1 SGHAT and CDR2 FQNNGV. V lost 7 bases and J lost 0; bases outside the gene matches: 5. This CDR3 spans 14 amino acids. CDR3 sequence: CASTVAGLSYEQYF. CDR3 nucleotide sequence: TGTGCCAGCACCGTAGCGGGGCTCTCCTACGAGCAGTACTTC.

Only one count was recorded for this clone. The chain recombines TRBV2 with TRBJ2-2; 7 bases are a match to TRBD2. This CDR3 contains 14 residues. Germline loops: CDR1 SNHLY, CDR2 FYNNEI. The V segment lost 4 bases and the J segment 6 bases; nucleotides outside the gene matches: 5. The CDR3 DNA is TGTGCCAGCAGTGGCGGCGGGGGAGCCGGGGAGCTGTTTTTT. It encodes CASSGGGGAGELFF.

The chain couples TRBV25-1 to TRBJ1-2; 9 bases fit TRBD1. V lost 0 bases, J lost 7 bases, and 6 bases stayed unmatched. CDR3 length: 15 amino acids. Germline V gene data show CDR1 as MGHDK and CDR2 as SYGVNS. This chain's CDR3 is CASSEYRTGVGGYTF. Written as DNA, the CDR3 is TGTGCCAGCAGTGAATATCGGACAGGGGTCGGTGGCTACACCTTC.

This clone was picked up a small number of times. This chain uses TRBV30 with TRBJ1-1; D call uncertain. CDR1 GTSNPN and CDR2 SVGIG come from the germline V gene (reference sequence). The CDR3 totals 12 residues. V was shortened by 4 bases and J by 4 bases, with 10 bases between the two germline ends. CDR3 in DNA: TGTGCCTGGAACCACCCGAGCACTGAAGCTTTCTTT. Translating it yields CAWNHPSTEAFF.

The rearrangement links TRBV6-1 to TRBJ2-5; TRBD2 might be the D (6 bases). Per germline, CDR1 MNHNS and CDR2 SASEGT. The ends were cut back, 1 base at V and 7 bases at J, with 10 bases in the middle. This CDR3 is built from 13 residues. The CDR3 region has the DNA TGTGCCAGCAGTGAAGGACTAGAGGGGACCCAGTACTTC. Amino acids: CASSEGLEGTQYF.

This clone was recorded many times. This chain connects TRBV2 to TRBJ1-1; D unclear. With 4 bases removed from V and 1 base from J, the gap between germline ends came to 7 bases. The CDR3 is 13 amino acids. Germline CDR1 SNHLY, CDR2 FYNNEI. In DNA form, the CDR3 reads TGTGCCAGCAGTGTAAGCCAGAACACTGAAGCTTTCTTT. Translated: CASSVSQNTEAFF. Variable domain in full (rest from reference TRBV2 and TRBJ1-1): EPEVTQTPSHQVTQMGQEVILRCVPISNHLYFYWYRQILGQKVEFLVSFYNNEISEKSEIFDDQFSVERPDGSNFTLKIRSTKLEDSAMYFCASSVSQNTEAFFGQGTRLTVV.

This chain joins TRBV6-5 and TRBJ2-7, with 11 nucleotides matching TRBD1. In germline, CDR1 is MNHEY, CDR2 SVGAGI. Trimming removed 6 bases from V and 0 bases from J; junction bases left unmatched: 4. This CDR3 is 15 amino acids long. The CDR3 loop is CASRGTGGYSYEQYF. The CDR3 DNA reads TGTGCCAGCAGGGGGACAGGGGGTTACTCCTACGAGCAGTACTTC.

The rearrangement uses TRBV7-6 and TRBJ1-1, with 9 bases fitting TRBD1. V was pared by 4 bases and J by 6 bases, with 9 bases of the junction left unmatched. The CDR3 runs to 15 residues. Germline V CDR1 and CDR2: SGHVS, FNYEAQ. The chain's CDR3 is CASSSLTGGFAEAFF. In nucleotides, the CDR3 is TGTGCCAGCAGCTCCCTGACAGGGGGGTTCGCTGAAGCTTTCTTT.

In its sample, this clone was seen a few times. The chain has TRBV30 and TRBJ2-3, with D possibly matching TRBD1 (6 bases). This CDR3 spans 16 amino acids. Germline CDR1 GTSNPN, CDR2 SVGIG (reference sequence). Trimming shortened V by 5 bases and J by 0 bases, and 18 bases separated the two germline ends. CDR3: CAWYEPGHQSTDTQYF. The CDR3 region has the DNA TGTGCCTGGTACGAACCGGGACACCAAAGCACAGATACGCAGTATTTT.

A single count supports this clone. The rearrangement uses TRBV5-6 and TRBJ1-1, with TRBD1 matching over 9 bases. CDR1 is SGHDT and CDR2 is YYEEEE in the germline V gene. The CDR3 is 15 amino acids. J gave up 1 base and V 4 bases, and 5 bases lay outside the gene matches. This CDR3 is CASSPLGQGNTEAFF. The CDR3, as DNA: TGTGCCAGCAGCCCCCTGGGACAGGGGAACACTGAAGCTTTCTTT.

This chain's CDR3 is CASSHPGGWELFF. CDR3 nucleotide sequence: TGCGCCAGCAGCCACCCGGGGGGATGGGAGCTGTTTTTT. The chain carries TRBV4-1 and TRBJ2-2; 7 bases match TRBD2. The CDR3 has 13 amino acids. From germline, CDR1 is MGHRA and CDR2 YSYEKL. V lost 3 bases to trimming and J lost 9 bases; unmatched junction nucleotides: 4.

The J gene is TRBJ1-1, the V gene TRBV27; TRBD1 matches 7 bases. The V gene's germline CDR1 is MNHEY and CDR2 SMNVEV (reference sequence). V was clipped by 5 bases and J by 12 bases; unmatched bases: 6. This CDR3 spans 11 amino acids. CDR3 coding DNA: TGTGCCAGCAGTGAGGGGGCGATGACTTTCTTT. Encoded protein: CASSEGAMTFF.

This chain connects TRBV29-1 to TRBJ2-1; TRBD1 aligns across 8 bases. This CDR3 has 12 amino acids. Germline V lookup: CDR1 SQVTM, CDR2 ANQGSEA. Germline trimming cut 4 bases from V and 9 bases from J; bases unmatched to any gene: 5. CDR3: CSVGQGSGEQFF. The CDR3 DNA is TGCAGCGTTGGACAGGGGTCGGGTGAGCAGTTCTTC.

J is TRBJ1-1 and V is TRBV19, with D unresolved. Trimming took off 4 bases at V and 6 bases at J, with 9 bases between the two ends. The CDR3 contains 12 residues. Germline V gene lookup returns CDR1 LNHDA and CDR2 SQIVND (reference sequence). The CDR3 nucleotides read TGTGCCAGTAGTAATCGGGGTCCTGAAGCTTTCTTT. Translation gives CASSNRGPEAFF.

This chain links TRBV3-1 (or the pseudogene TRBV3-2) with TRBJ1-1, with TRBD1 matching over 7 bases. Germline lookup yields CDR1 LGHDT and CDR2 YNNKEL (reference sequence). Losses at the gene ends were 1 base for V and 11 bases for J; bases not matched to a gene: 10. There are 14 residues in the CDR3. The CDR3 DNA reads as TGTGCCAGCAGCCAAGGACAGGGAAGAGAAGGGGCTTTCTTT. Translated: CASSQGQGREGAFF.

The chain combines TRBV7-8 with TRBJ2-7, with TRBD1 matching 8 bases. In germline, CDR1 is SGHVS, CDR2 FQNEAQ. This CDR3 has 15 amino acids. The junction had 5 bases not matched to a gene; V was cut back by 0 bases and J by 4 bases. DNA of the CDR3: TGTGCCAGCAGCTTAGCGGCAGGGGGCATGTACGAGCAGTACTTC. This encodes CASSLAAGGMYEQYF. The full variable domain, its missing parts supplied by reference TRBV7-8 and TRBJ2-7, is GAGVSQSPRYKVAKRGQDVALRCDPISGHVSLFWYQQALGQGPEFLTYFQNEAQLDKSGLPSDRFFAERPEGSVSTLKIQRTQQEDSAVYLCASSLAAGGMYEQYFGPGTRLTVT.

V gene TRBV15 combines with J gene TRBJ2-3; 9 positions match TRBD2. CDR3 length: 21 amino acids. Germline loops: CDR1 LNHNV, CDR2 YYDKDF (reference sequence). The junction had 21 bases not matched to a gene; V was cut back by 0 bases and J by 5 bases. In nucleotides, the CDR3 is TGTGCCACCAGCAGAGATTTGGTGGCGGACAGCGCGGGGGGGCCGATAGATACGCAGTATTTT. Protein product: CATSRDLVADSAGGPIDTQYF.

This clone was observed a handful of times. The chain carries TRBV7-2 and TRBJ1-1; D might be TRBD1 (6 bases). V lost 1 base, J lost 8 bases, and 14 bases lay in between. Germline V lookup: CDR1 SGHTA, CDR2 FQGNSA. The CDR3 runs 14 residues. The CDR3 loop is CASSLGLTGNEAFF. CDR3 sequence (DNA): TGTGCCAGCAGCTTAGGACTGACAGGTAACGAAGCTTTCTTT.

The chain employs TRBV11-3 and TRBJ1-5; D unclear. Germline V CDR1 and CDR2: SGHNT, YENEEA. V shed 5 bases and J shed 2 bases, with 16 bases lying between them. There are 16 residues in the CDR3. CDR3 in amino acids: CASSGLSQAGNQPQHF. The CDR3 bases are TGTGCCAGCAGCGGACTGTCCCAGGCTGGCAATCAGCCCCAGCATTTT.

The CDR3 DNA reads as TGTGCCAGTAGTATATGGAGGGATTATCAGCCCCAGCATTTT. This codes for CASSIWRDYQPQHF. The rearrangement joins TRBV19 to TRBJ1-5, with D unclear. The germline V gene encodes CDR1 LNHDA and CDR2 SQIVND (reference sequence). The CDR3 sequence is 14 residues long. The germline V and J ends were trimmed by 2 bases and 5 bases, with 10 bases remaining between them.

This clone was detected only once. The rearrangement uses TRBV5-1 and TRBJ1-5; 9 bases match TRBD1. The CDR3 totals 14 residues. J lost 4 bases, V lost 3 bases, and 2 bases had no gene match. Germline CDR1 and CDR2: SGHRS and YFSETQ. The CDR3 DNA follows: TGCGCCAGCAGCTGGGGGACAGGGAATCAGCCCCAGCATTTT. Its protein product is CASSWGTGNQPQHF.